This T cell receptor beta chain was identified during a study of cytotoxic CD8 clonotypes in ibrutinib-treated CLL. This CDR3 spans 16 amino acids. Germline loops: CDR1 SEHNR, CDR2 FQNEAQ (reference sequence). Trimming shortened V by 2 bases and J by 3 bases, and 14 bases separated the two germline ends. The assay was immunoSEQ multiplex PCR, and TCRdb's table has in-frame clones only and misses some. The data contain some 85,000 clones, 60% to 80% of them seen just once; the ten biggest clones take up around 23%. Cryopreserved PBMCs were the source of about 1.9 micrograms of genomic DNA, which went to TCR beta libraries.

The source was PBMCs, collected after 24 months of ibrutinib treatment. This clonotype was obtained from a human donor with chronic lymphocytic leukemia. V and J are TRBV7-9 and TRBJ1-5; D perhaps matches TRBD1 (5 bases). The CDR3 here is CASSLWGGENNQPQHF. The CDR3 nucleotides read TGTGCCAGCAGCTTATGGGGAGGGGAGAACAATCAGCCCCAGCATTTT. Variable domain in full (rest from reference TRBV7-9 and TRBJ1-5): DTGVSQNPRHKITKRGQNVTFRCDPISEHNRLYWYRQTLGQGPEFLTYFQNEAQLEKSRLLSDRFSAERPKGSFSTLEIQRTEQGDSAMYLCASSLWGGENNQPQHFGDGTRLSIL.